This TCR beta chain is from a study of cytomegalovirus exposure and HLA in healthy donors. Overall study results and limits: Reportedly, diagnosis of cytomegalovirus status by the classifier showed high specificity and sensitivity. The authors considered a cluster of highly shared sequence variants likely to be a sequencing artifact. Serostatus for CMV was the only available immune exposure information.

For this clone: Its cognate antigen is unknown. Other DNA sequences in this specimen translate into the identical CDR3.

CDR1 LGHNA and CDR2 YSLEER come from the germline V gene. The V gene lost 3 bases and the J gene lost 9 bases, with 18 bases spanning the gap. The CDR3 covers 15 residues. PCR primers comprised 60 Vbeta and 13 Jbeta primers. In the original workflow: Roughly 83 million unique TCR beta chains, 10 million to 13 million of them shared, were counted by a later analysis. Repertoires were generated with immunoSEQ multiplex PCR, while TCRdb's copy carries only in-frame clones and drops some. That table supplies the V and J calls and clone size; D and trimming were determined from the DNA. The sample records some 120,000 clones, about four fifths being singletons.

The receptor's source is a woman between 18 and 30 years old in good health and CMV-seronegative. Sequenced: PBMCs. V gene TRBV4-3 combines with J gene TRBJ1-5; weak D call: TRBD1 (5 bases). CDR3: CASSQDTLPGRPQHF. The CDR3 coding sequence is TGCGCCAGCAGCCAGGACACTTTACCGGGTAGGCCCCAGCATTTT.